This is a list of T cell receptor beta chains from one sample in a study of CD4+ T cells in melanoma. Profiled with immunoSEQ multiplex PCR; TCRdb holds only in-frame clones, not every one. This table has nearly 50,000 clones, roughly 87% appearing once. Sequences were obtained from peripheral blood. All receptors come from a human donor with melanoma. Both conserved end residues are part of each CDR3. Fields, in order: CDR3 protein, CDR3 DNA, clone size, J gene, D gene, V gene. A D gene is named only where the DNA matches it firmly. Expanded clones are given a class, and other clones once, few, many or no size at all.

CASSVWDSAHEQFF	TGTGCCAGCAGCGTTTGGGACAGTGCCCATGAGCAGTTCTTC	.	TRBJ2-1	TRBD1	TRBV9
CASSLGGVWDRGYTEAFF	TGTGCCAGCAGCTTAGGGGGGGTATGGGACAGGGGGTACACTGAAGCTTTCTTT	.	TRBJ1-1	TRBD1	TRBV7-6
CASSVDRRGYEQYF	TGTGCCAGCAGCGTGGACAGGCGCGGCTACGAGCAGTACTTC	.	TRBJ2-7	TRBD1	TRBV9
CASSPWAIEAFF	TGTGCCAGCAGCCCCTGGGCCATTGAAGCTTTCTTT	.	TRBJ1-1	.	TRBV11-2
CASRQGTGSYNSPLHF	TGTGCCAGCAGACAAGGTACGGGCTCCTATAATTCACCCCTCCACTTT	.	TRBJ1-6	.	TRBV28
CASSGALGDEQFF	TGCGCCAGCAGTGGGGCCCTTGGGGACGAGCAGTTCTTC	.	TRBJ2-1	.	TRBV10-1
CASSGGTSGGETQYF	TGTGCCAGCAGTGGGGGGACTAGCGGGGGTGAGACCCAGTACTTC	.	TRBJ2-5	TRBD2	TRBV6-1
CASSLMGQETQYF	TGCGCCAGCAGCTTGATGGGGCAAGAGACCCAGTACTTC	.	TRBJ2-5	.	TRBV5-1
CASSEDPGSDEQFF	TGTGCCAGCAGTGAAGACCCGGGTTCGGATGAGCAGTTCTTC	once	TRBJ2-1	.	TRBV2
CASSLRVEQFF	TGTGCCAGCAGCCTTCGAGTCGAGCAGTTCTTC	.	TRBJ2-1	.	TRBV7-2
CASSLGGGDEQYF	TGCGCCAGCAGCTTGGGGGGCGGCGACGAGCAGTACTTC	.	TRBJ2-7	.	TRBV5-1
CASSRSGRGTEAFF	TGCGCCAGCAGCAGGTCAGGGAGAGGCACTGAAGCTTTCTTT	.	TRBJ1-1	.	TRBV4-3
CASRGTGGVDEQYF	TGTGCCAGCAGGGGGACAGGGGGTGTCGACGAGCAGTACTTC	.	TRBJ2-7	TRBD1	TRBV6-5
CASSQYFRDRVSYEQYF	TGTGCCAGCAGCCAGTATTTCCGGGACAGGGTGTCTTACGAGCAGTACTTC	.	TRBJ2-7	TRBD1	TRBV4-2
CAIQGAGHTEAFF	TGTGCCATACAGGGGGCGGGCCACACTGAAGCTTTCTTT	.	TRBJ1-1	TRBD1	TRBV10-3
CASSSGTGGYNEQFF	TGTGCCAGCAGTTCCGGGACAGGGGGTTACAATGAGCAGTTCTTC	.	TRBJ2-1	TRBD1	TRBV6-1
CAISESTSGGALNEQFF	TGTGCCATCAGTGAGTCGACTAGCGGGGGGGCCTTGAATGAGCAGTTCTTC	.	TRBJ2-1	TRBD2	TRBV10-3
CASSEQSSGLTDTQYF	TGTGCCAGCAGTGAACAATCTAGCGGCCTCACAGATACGCAGTATTTT	.	TRBJ2-3	TRBD2	TRBV6-1
CASSNRLTGADNEKLFF	TGTGCCAGCAGCAACCGGCTTACAGGGGCAGACAATGAAAAACTGTTTTTT	once	TRBJ1-4	TRBD1	TRBV14
CASSEDSTYEQYF	TGTGCCAGTAGTGAAGACAGTACCTACGAGCAGTACTTC	.	TRBJ2-7	.	TRBV19
CASSVVGGDGSEQFF	TGTGCCAGCAGCGTAGTAGGCGGCGACGGTTCAGAGCAGTTCTTC	.	TRBJ2-1	.	TRBV9
CASRPSPGQPSYEQYF	TGTGCCAGCAGACCATCCCCGGGACAGCCCTCCTACGAGCAGTACTTC	.	TRBJ2-7	TRBD1	TRBV6-6
CASSTEERSNSPLHF	TGTGCCAGCAGCACAGAGGAGAGGAGTAATTCACCCCTCCACTTT	.	TRBJ1-6	.	TRBV9
CASSNFGGSNEKLFF	TGCGCCAGCAGCAACTTTGGGGGATCTAATGAAAAACTGTTTTTT	.	TRBJ1-4	.	TRBV5-1
CASLRASGNTIYF	TGTGCCAGTCTCAGAGCCTCTGGAAACACCATATATTTT	.	TRBJ1-3	.	TRBV19
CASSKTFSNTEAFF	TGTGCCAGCAGTAAGACATTTTCGAACACTGAAGCTTTCTTT	once	TRBJ1-1	.	TRBV6-5
CASSNTGARQETQYF	TGTGCTAGCAGCAATACAGGGGCCCGCCAAGAGACCCAGTACTTC	once	TRBJ2-5	TRBD1	TRBV7-7
CASSGQKSASYEQYF	TGTGCCAGCAGCGGACAAAAGTCAGCCTCCTACGAGCAGTACTTC	.	TRBJ2-7	.	TRBV7-9
CASSEVDRGLVVLHF	TGTGCCAGCAGTGAAGTAGACAGGGGATTGGTTGTCCTCCACTTT	.	TRBJ1-6	TRBD1	TRBV6-1
CASSPTYSGNTIYF	TGTGCCAGCAGCCCGACGTACTCTGGAAACACCATATATTTT	.	TRBJ1-3	.	TRBV11-2
CASMGEWPNTEAFF	TGTGCCAGCATGGGCGAGTGGCCGAACACTGAAGCTTTCTTT	.	TRBJ1-1	.	TRBV2
CASSNERGHNEQFF	TGTGCCAGCAGCAATGAGCGGGGGCACAATGAGCAGTTCTTC	.	TRBJ2-1	.	TRBV21-1
CASSPNVAENTEAFF	TGTGCCAGCAGCCCAAACGTGGCGGAGAACACTGAAGCTTTCTTT	.	TRBJ1-1	.	TRBV5-4
CASRTGGNNSPLHF	TGTGCCAGCAGAACGGGGGGCAATAATTCACCCCTCCACTTT	.	TRBJ1-6	.	TRBV5-4
CASSDLTDTQYF	TGTGCCAGCAGTGACCTCACAGATACGCAGTATTTT	.	TRBJ2-3	.	TRBV27
CASSRAGTTLVNYGYTF	TGTGCCAGCAGTAGGGCAGGGACCACACTTGTTAACTATGGCTACACCTTC	.	TRBJ1-2	.	TRBV2
CASSQDPGTRNEKLFF	TGCGCCAGCAGCCAAGACCCGGGTACCCGTAATGAAAAACTGTTTTTT	.	TRBJ1-4	.	TRBV4-3
CASSLAGGQETQYF	TGTGCCAGCTCGCTAGCGGGGGGGCAAGAGACCCAGTACTTC	.	TRBJ2-5	TRBD2	TRBV2
CASSAVPLQGREKLFF	TGTGCCAGCAGCGCGGTTCCGCTCCAGGGGCGGGAAAAACTGTTTTTT	once	TRBJ1-4	.	TRBV9
CASSLDQQGRGNTIYF	TGTGCCAGCAGCTTAGATCAACAGGGGAGAGGAAACACCATATATTTT	.	TRBJ1-3	TRBD1	TRBV11-2
CASSSQGYDTEAFF	TGTGCCAGCAGCTCCCAGGGGTACGACACTGAAGCTTTCTTT	.	TRBJ1-1	.	TRBV7-3
CASSFGVMGNTEAFF	TGTGCCAGCAGCTTCGGTGTTATGGGGAACACTGAAGCTTTCTTT	.	TRBJ1-1	.	TRBV7-6
CASSKGGAGTQYF	TGCGCCAGCAGTAAAGGGGGCGCGGGTACGCAGTATTTT	once	TRBJ2-3	TRBD1	TRBV10-2
CASRDSGNTIYF	TGTGCCAGCAGGGACTCTGGAAACACCATATATTTT	.	TRBJ1-3	.	TRBV6-5
CASSQQGSYGYTF	TGTGCCAGCAGCCAGCAAGGATCCTATGGCTACACCTTC	.	TRBJ1-2	.	TRBV6-1
CASSAGRNTEAFF	TGTGCCAGCAGTGCCGGACGGAACACTGAAGCTTTCTTT	few	TRBJ1-1	.	TRBV25-1